The text below deals with one T cell receptor beta chain. These data come from a study of blood T cell repertoires in COVID-19. Study at large: The study drew acute and convalescent COVID-19 samples from the United States, Italy and Spain. PBMCs, B-cell-depleted T cells, or T cells provided the cDNA or gDNA that made up the material.

This CDR3 has 14 residues. The germline gives CDR1 GTSNPN, CDR2 SVGIG (reference sequence). Trimming removed 5 bases from V and 6 bases from J, with 16 bases in between. Under the authors' procedure: Nucleated cell counts were estimated from reference gene primer amplification. TCRdb keeps only in-frame clones here, not all; method: immunoSEQ multiplex PCR. D and trimming were read from the DNA, whereas the V and J calls and clone size are those reported in that table. Found here are around 230,000 clones, about 80% of them singletons; the top ten hold more than 8%. This TCR was sampled from an elderly woman with acute or convalescent COVID-19. This chain joins TRBV30 and TRBJ1-4, with D possibly TRBD1 on 5 matching bases. The sample consisted of peripheral blood. The CDR3 spells CAWLGRGSDEKLFF. CDR3 DNA sequence: TGTGCCTGGCTAGGGAGGGGTTCGGATGAAAAACTGTTTTTT.